Listed below are T cell receptor beta chains from one sample, sequenced in a study of identical twins. TCRdb passed the 5' RACE reads through MiXCR, listing each CDR3 protein once. The sample lists 1.5 million to 2 million distinct CDR3 sequences, about 30% occurring once. Sequencing was carried out using cord blood. These receptors came from a newborn girl in good health. Both conserved end residues are part of each CDR3. The D gene is left open where the match is weak. Clone size is shown for a subset of rows, as once, few, many or a class of expanded clone.

>TRBJ1-4|.|many|TRBV7-2
CASSLVREGGKLFF
TGTGCCAGCAGCTTAGTGCGGGAAGGAGGAAAACTGTTTTTT
>TRBJ2-1|.|.|TRBV10-3
CAITRESSYNEQFF
TGTGCCATCACCCGGGAGAGCTCCTACAATGAGCAGTTCTTC
>TRBJ2-5|.|.|TRBV6-6
CASSYLAPGETQYF
TGTGCCAGCAGTTACCTAGCGCCGGGAGAGACCCAGTACTTC
>TRBJ2-3|.|.|TRBV7-9
CASSYFTGSTDTQYF
TGTGCCAGCAGCTACTTTACGGGAAGCACAGATACGCAGTATTTT
>TRBJ1-1|.|.|TRBV7-2
CASSSQGRVMNTEAFF
TGTGCCAGCAGCTCTCAGGGGAGGGTCATGAACACTGAAGCTTTCTTT
>TRBJ2-7|.|.|TRBV20-1
CSAPQGTGSYEQYF
TGCAGTGCACCCCAGGGTACCGGCTCCTACGAGCAGTACTTC
>TRBJ2-3|.|.|TRBV4-2
CASSQDFGETDTQYF
TGTGCCAGCAGCCAAGATTTTGGAGAGACGGATACGCAGTATTTT
>TRBJ2-3|.|.|TRBV28
CASSPTSSSCTDTQYF
TGTGCCAGCAGCCCGACTAGTTCTTCCTGCACAGATACGCAGTATTTT
>TRBJ2-5|TRBD1|.|TRBV18
CASSPPGQGSETQYF
TGTGCCAGCTCACCACCGGGACAGGGTTCAGAGACCCAGTACTTC
>TRBJ2-7|TRBD2|.|TRBV29-1
CSAESAGRLAGYNEQYF
TGCAGCGCCGAATCGGCAGGTCGACTAGCGGGGTACAATGAGCAGTACTTC
>TRBJ1-3|.|once|TRBV5-6
CASSLMIYSGNTIYF
TGTGCCAGCAGCTTGATGATTTACTCTGGAAACACCATATATTTT
>TRBJ1-3|.|.|TRBV24-1
CATSDPRGTGNTIYF
TGTGCCACCAGTGACCCGAGGGGTACGGGAAACACCATATATTTT
>TRBJ2-5|.|.|TRBV5-1
CASSLLFGETQYF
TGCGCCAGCAGCTTGCTCTTCGGAGAGACCCAGTACTTC
>TRBJ1-4|.|.|TRBV7-9
CASSPTTHQEKLFF
TGTGCCAGCAGTCCAACCACCCATCAGGAAAAACTGTTTTTT
>TRBJ1-6|.|.|TRBV27
CASSIPSYNSPLHF
TGTGCCAGCAGTATCCCCTCCTATAATTCACCCCTCCACTTT
>TRBJ2-3|.|.|TRBV20-1
CSARVGRDTDTQYF
TGCAGTGCTAGAGTCGGACGAGACACAGATACGCAGTATTTT
>TRBJ2-1|TRBD2|.|TRBV4-1
CASATVRGLAFNEQFF
TGCGCCAGCGCGACAGTGCGGGGACTAGCTTTCAATGAGCAGTTCTTC
>TRBJ2-3|.|few|TRBV15
CATSRDRYGYTQYF
TGTGCCACCAGCAGAGATAGGTACGGCTATACGCAGTATTTT
>TRBJ2-1|TRBD2|.|TRBV5-4
CASSLGTSSSYNEQFF
TGTGCCAGCAGCTTGGGGACTAGCAGCTCCTACAATGAGCAGTTCTTC
>TRBJ1-4|.|few|TRBV6-1
CASSEFTFATNEKLFF
TGTGCCAGCAGTGAATTCACCTTTGCAACTAATGAAAAACTGTTTTTT
>TRBJ1-4|TRBD1|.|TRBV28
CASSLPRTGSYFHEKLFF
TGTGCCAGCAGTTTACCTAGGACAGGGTCTTATTTTCATGAAAAACTGTTTTTT
>TRBJ2-5|.|.|TRBV20-1
CSARNPSLVIQGTQYF
TGCAGTGCTAGAAACCCTTCTCTGGTTATTCAAGGGACCCAGTACTTC
>TRBJ1-5|.|few|TRBV27
CASSPLPGYSNQPQHF
TGTGCCAGCAGCCCCCTCCCAGGGTATAGCAATCAGCCCCAGCATTTT
>TRBJ1-1|.|.|TRBV29-1
CSVQGQQAFF
TGCAGCGTTCAAGGCCAGCAAGCTTTCTTT
>TRBJ2-2|.|.|TRBV27
CASSYIPGQANTGELFF
TGTGCCAGCAGTTATATCCCCGGGCAGGCGAACACCGGGGAGCTGTTTTTT
>TRBJ2-3|.|few|TRBV4-1
CASSQGGDGRLGTQYF
TGCGCCAGCAGCCAAGGGGGGGACGGACGGTTAGGTACGCAGTATTTT
>TRBJ2-7|TRBD1|few|TRBV25-1
CASSNRGRYEQYF
TGTGCCAGCAGTAACAGGGGGCGCTACGAGCAGTACTTC
>TRBJ1-2|.|many|TRBV28
CASSLSGPPYGYTF
TGTGCCAGCAGTTTATCCGGACCGCCCTATGGCTACACCTTC
>TRBJ1-6|TRBD1|.|TRBV29-1
CSVGQGGSPLHF
TGCAGCGTGGGACAGGGCGGATCACCCCTCCACTTT
>TRBJ2-7|.|few|TRBV5-1
CASKAGGQTYYEQYF
TGCGCCAGCAAAGCTGGGGGCCAAACCTACTACGAGCAGTACTTC
>TRBJ1-4|TRBD1|.|TRBV20-1
CSARATRGQGREKLFF
TGCAGTGCTAGAGCCACCCGAGGACAGGGGAGGGAAAAACTGTTTTTT
>TRBJ1-2|TRBD1|once|TRBV27
CASSPTDRVNYGYTF
TGTGCCAGCAGTCCGACGGACAGGGTGAACTATGGCTACACCTTC
>TRBJ2-1|.|few|TRBV24-1
CATSEATSGQFF
TGTGCCACCAGTGAGGCGACTAGTGGGCAGTTCTTC
>TRBJ2-3|.|few|TRBV3-1
CASSQGGRAMDTQYF
TGTGCCAGCAGCCAAGGAGGTAGGGCAATGGATACGCAGTATTTT
>TRBJ1-4|.|few|TRBV28
CASSLKLGREKLFF
TGTGCCAGCAGTTTAAAGCTGGGCAGGGAAAAACTGTTTTTT
>TRBJ1-5|.|.|TRBV20-1
CSAIVYGGSGNQPQHF
TGCAGTGCTATAGTATATGGGGGCTCGGGCAATCAGCCCCAGCATTTT